This TCR beta chain was recovered during a study of beta chain features in type 1 diabetes. In the study overall: No age, gender or cell yield differences were seen between patients and healthy donors. There were 95 million to 110 million sorted cells examined across all samples.

About this clone: Its target is unknown.

Germline lookup yields CDR1 SGHRS and CDR2 YFSETQ. This CDR3 has 17 amino acids. Trimming at V came to 1 base and at J to 1 base, leaving 7 bases not matched to a gene. Overall study findings and caveats: Junctions at VDJ sites from type 1 diabetes patients had fewer insertions and more deletions.

Reverse transcription of all isolated RNA meant that expressed TCRB transcripts were sequenced. TCRdb's copy holds only in-frame clones and misses some; the assay was immunoSEQ multiplex PCR. The sample shows about 360,000 clones, roughly 12% of them seen only once. Sorting produced populations that all topped 98% purity. Sequencing used naive CD4+ T cells from blood. This clonotype was obtained from a man younger than 35 in good health. This chain uses TRBV5-1 with TRBJ2-2, with 7 nucleotides matching TRBD2. The CDR3 nucleotides are TGCGCCAGCAGCTTGCAGGGAGGGACCTTGAACACCGGGGAGCTGTTTTTT. This gives the protein CASSLQGGTLNTGELFF.